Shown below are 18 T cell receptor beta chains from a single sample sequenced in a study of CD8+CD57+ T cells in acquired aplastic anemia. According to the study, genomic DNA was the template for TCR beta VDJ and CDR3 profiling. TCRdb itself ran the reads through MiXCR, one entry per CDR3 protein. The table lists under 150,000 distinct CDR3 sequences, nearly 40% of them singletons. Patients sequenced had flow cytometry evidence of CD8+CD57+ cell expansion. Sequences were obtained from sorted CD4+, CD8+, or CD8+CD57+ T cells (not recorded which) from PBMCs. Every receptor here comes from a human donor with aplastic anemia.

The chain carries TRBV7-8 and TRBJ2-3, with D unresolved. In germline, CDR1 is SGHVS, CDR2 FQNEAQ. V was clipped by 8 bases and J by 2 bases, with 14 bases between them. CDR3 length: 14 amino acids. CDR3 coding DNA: TGTGCCAGCGGTTGGTCAAACCCCACAGATACGCAGTATTTT. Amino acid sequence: CASGWSNPTDTQYF. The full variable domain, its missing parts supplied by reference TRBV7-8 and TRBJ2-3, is GAGVSQSPRYKVAKRGQDVALRCDPISGHVSLFWYQQALGQGPEFLTYFQNEAQLDKSGLPSDRFFAERPEGSVSTLKIQRTQQEDSAVYLCASGWSNPTDTQYFGPGTRLTVL.

The CDR3 spells CASSEGRIVSPLHF. The CDR3 DNA is TGCGCCAGCAGTGAAGGCAGGATAGTTTCACCCCTCCACTTT. V gene TRBV10-2 combines with J gene TRBJ1-6; D unclear. Germline V lookup: CDR1 WSHSY, CDR2 SAAADI. Trimming removed 3 bases from V and 9 bases from J, with 12 bases in between. CDR3 length equals 14 residues.

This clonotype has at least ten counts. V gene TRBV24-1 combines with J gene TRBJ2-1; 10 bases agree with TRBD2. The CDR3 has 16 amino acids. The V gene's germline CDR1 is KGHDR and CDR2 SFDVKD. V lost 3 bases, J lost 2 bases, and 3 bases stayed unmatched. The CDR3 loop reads CATSDPTSGAYNEQFF. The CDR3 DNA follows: TGTGCCACCAGTGATCCCACTAGCGGGGCCTACAATGAGCAGTTCTTC.

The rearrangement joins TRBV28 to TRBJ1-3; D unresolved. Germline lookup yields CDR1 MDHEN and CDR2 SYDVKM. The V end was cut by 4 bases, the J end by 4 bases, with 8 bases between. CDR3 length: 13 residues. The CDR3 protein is CASSSSGGNTIYF. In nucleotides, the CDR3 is TGTGCCAGCAGTTCCTCTGGGGGAAACACCATATATTTT.

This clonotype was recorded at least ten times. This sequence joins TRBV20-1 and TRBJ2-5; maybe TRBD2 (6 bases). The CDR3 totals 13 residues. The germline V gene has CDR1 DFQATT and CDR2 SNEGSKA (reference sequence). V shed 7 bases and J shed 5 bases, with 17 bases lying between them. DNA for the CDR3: TGCAGTGTTTTTCCGGCCGGGGGTGAGACCCAGTACTTC. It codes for CSVFPAGGETQYF.

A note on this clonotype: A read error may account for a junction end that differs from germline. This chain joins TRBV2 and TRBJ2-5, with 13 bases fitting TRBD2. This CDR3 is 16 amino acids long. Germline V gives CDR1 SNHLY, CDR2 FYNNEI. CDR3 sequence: CANSQTSGGIQETQYF. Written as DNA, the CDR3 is TGTGCCAACAGTCAGACTAGCGGGGGGATCCAAGAGACCCAGTACTTC.

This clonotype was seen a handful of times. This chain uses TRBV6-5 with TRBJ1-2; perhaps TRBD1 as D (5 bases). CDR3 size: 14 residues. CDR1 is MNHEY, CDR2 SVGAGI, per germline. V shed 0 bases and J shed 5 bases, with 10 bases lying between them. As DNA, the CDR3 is TGTGCCAGCAGTTACTCGAGGACACTGTATGGCTACACCTTC. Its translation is CASSYSRTLYGYTF.

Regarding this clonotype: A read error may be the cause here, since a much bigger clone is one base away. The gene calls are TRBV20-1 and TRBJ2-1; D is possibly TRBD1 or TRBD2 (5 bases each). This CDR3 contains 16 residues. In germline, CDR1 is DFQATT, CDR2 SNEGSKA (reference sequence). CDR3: CSARDLRDGEANGQFF. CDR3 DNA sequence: TGCAGTGCTAGAGACCTCCGGGACGGCGAGGCCAATGGGCAGTTCTTC.

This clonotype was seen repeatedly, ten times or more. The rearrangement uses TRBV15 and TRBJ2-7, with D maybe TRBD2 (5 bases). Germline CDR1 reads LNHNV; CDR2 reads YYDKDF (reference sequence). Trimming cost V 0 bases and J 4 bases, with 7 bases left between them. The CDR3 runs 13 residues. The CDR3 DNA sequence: TGTGCCACCAGCAGAGAGGGGAGTTACGAGCAGTACGTC. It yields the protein CATSREGSYEQYV.

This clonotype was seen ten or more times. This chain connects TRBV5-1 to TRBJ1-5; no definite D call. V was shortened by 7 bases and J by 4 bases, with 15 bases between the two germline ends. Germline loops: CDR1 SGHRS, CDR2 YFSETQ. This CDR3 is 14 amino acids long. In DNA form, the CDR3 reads TGCGCCAGCCACGTGGGAAGGGATAATCAGCCCCAGCATTTT. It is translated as CASHVGRDNQPQHF. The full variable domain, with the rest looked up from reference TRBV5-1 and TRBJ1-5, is KAGVTQTPRYLIKTRGQQVTLSCSPISGHRSVSWYQQTPGQGLQFLFEYFSETQRNKGNFPGRFSGRQFSNSRSEMNVSTLELGDSALYLCASHVGRDNQPQHFGDGTRLSIL.

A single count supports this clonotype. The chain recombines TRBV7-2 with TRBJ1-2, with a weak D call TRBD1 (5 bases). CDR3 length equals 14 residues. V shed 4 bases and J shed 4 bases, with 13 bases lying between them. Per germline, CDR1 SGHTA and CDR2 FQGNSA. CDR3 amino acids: CASSSGIGIYGYTF. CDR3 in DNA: TGTGCCAGCAGCTCAGGGATAGGAATCTATGGCTACACCTTC.

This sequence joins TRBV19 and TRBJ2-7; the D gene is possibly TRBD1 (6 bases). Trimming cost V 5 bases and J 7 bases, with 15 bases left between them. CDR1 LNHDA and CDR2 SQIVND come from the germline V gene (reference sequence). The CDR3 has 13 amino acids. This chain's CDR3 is CASSPNRALEQYF. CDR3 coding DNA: TGTGCCAGTAGTCCGAACAGGGCGTTGGAGCAGTACTTC.

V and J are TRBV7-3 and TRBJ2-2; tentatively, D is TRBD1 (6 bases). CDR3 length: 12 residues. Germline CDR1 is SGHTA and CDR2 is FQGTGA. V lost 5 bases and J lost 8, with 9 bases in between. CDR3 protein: CASSTGQGELFF. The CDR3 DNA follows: TGTGCCAGCAGCACTGGACAGGGGGAGCTGTTTTTT. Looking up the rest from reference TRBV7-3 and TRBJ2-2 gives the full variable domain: GAGVSQTPSNKVTEKGKYVELRCDPISGHTALYWYRQSLGQGPEFLIYFQGTGAADDSGLPNDRFFAVRPEGSVSTLKIQRTERGDSAVYLCASSTGQGELFFGEGSRLTVL.

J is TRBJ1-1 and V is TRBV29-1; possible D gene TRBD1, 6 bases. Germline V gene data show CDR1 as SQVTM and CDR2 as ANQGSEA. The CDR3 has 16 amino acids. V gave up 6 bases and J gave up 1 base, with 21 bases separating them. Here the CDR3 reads CSVGGFVGGRNTEAFF. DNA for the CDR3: TGCAGCGTCGGAGGGTTCGTGGGGGGCCGGAACACTGAAGCTTTCTTT.

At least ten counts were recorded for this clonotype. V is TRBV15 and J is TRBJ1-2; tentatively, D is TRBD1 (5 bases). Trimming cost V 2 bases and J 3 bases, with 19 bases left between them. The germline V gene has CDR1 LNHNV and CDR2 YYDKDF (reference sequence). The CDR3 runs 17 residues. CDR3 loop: CATSRLAGIQGDYGYTF. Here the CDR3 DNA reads TGTGCCACCAGCAGACTCGCCGGTATCCAGGGTGACTATGGCTACACCTTC. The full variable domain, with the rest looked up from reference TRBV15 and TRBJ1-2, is DAMVIQNPRYQVTQFGKPVTLSCSQTLNHNVMYWYQQKSSQAPKLLFHYYDKDFNNEADTPDNFQSRRPNTSFCFLDIRSPGLGDTAMYLCATSRLAGIQGDYGYTFGSGTRLTVV.

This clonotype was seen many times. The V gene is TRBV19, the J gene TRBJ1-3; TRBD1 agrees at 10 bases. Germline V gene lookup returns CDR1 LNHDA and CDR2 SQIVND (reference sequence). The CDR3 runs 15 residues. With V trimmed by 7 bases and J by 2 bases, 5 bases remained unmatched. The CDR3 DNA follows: TGTGCCAGTATCCCCGACAGGGGGCCTGGAAACACCATATATTTT. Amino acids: CASIPDRGPGNTIYF.

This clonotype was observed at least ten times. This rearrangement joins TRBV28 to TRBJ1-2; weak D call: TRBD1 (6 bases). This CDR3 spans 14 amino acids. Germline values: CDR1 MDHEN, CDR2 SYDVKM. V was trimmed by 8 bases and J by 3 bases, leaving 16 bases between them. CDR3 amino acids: CASGSGGLHYGYTF. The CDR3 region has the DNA TGTGCCAGCGGGTCGGGGGGGCTCCACTATGGCTACACCTTC.

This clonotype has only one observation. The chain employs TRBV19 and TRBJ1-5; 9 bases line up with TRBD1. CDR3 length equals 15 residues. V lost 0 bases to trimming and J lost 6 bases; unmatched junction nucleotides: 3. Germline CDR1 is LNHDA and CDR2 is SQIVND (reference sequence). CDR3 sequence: CASSIDTGGGQPQHF. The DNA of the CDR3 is TGTGCCAGTAGTATAGATACAGGGGGCGGTCAGCCCCAGCATTTT.